The rows below give T cell receptor beta chains drawn from one sample of a study of blood T cell repertoires in COVID-19. Sequencing was performed with immunoSEQ multiplex PCR; in TCRdb, only in-frame clones are kept and a portion is missing. The data hold 140,000 to 150,000 clones, with 70% to 90% observed a single time. Sequencing used PBMCs or T cells enriched from blood (not recorded which). The receptors here all came from a woman aged 25 to 39 with acute COVID-19. Each CDR3 is given with its conserved first and last residue. The D gene is left open where the match is weak. The size field is filled for only some rows; it gives once, few, many or a size class.

J gene: TRBJ2-1; clone size: few; D gene: TRBD2; V gene: TRBV6-2/TRBV6-3; CDR3 length: 16; CDR3 protein: CASSKPGLPAYNEQFF; CDR3 DNA: TGTGCCAGCAGTAAGCCGGGACTACCCGCCTACAATGAGCAGTTCTTC
J gene: TRBJ1-4; clone size: -; D gene: -; V gene: TRBV28; CDR3 length: 17; CDR3 protein: CASSSPAGGLFNEKLFF; CDR3 DNA: TGTGCCAGCAGTTCCCCAGCCGGGGGGCTATTTAATGAAAAACTGTTTTTT
J gene: TRBJ2-3; clone size: few; D gene: TRBD2; V gene: TRBV6-6; CDR3 length: 15; CDR3 protein: CASTIRRLAPDTQYF; CDR3 DNA: TGTGCCAGCACTATCCGCCGACTAGCCCCAGATACGCAGTATTTT
J gene: TRBJ1-2; clone size: -; D gene: TRBD1; V gene: TRBV7-8; CDR3 length: 18; CDR3 protein: CASSRGAGGRGANYGYTF; CDR3 DNA: TGTGCCAGCAGCCGAGGAGCAGGGGGAAGAGGAGCTAACTATGGCTACACCTTC
J gene: TRBJ1-2; clone size: -; D gene: -; V gene: TRBV19; CDR3 length: 14; CDR3 protein: CASSTNFPQHGYTF; CDR3 DNA: TGTGCCAGTAGTACGAACTTCCCCCAACATGGCTACACCTTC
J gene: TRBJ2-7; clone size: -; D gene: -; V gene: TRBV29-1; CDR3 length: 13; CDR3 protein: CSVATGSTYEQYF; CDR3 DNA: TGCAGCGTTGCAACCGGGTCCACCTACGAGCAGTACTTC
J gene: TRBJ1-4; clone size: -; D gene: -; V gene: TRBV19; CDR3 length: 17; CDR3 protein: CASTNRRGREGHEKLFF; CDR3 DNA: TGTGCCAGTACCAACAGGAGGGGACGGGAGGGGCATGAAAAACTGTTTTTT
J gene: TRBJ2-1; clone size: -; D gene: TRBD2; V gene: TRBV7-2; CDR3 length: 15; CDR3 protein: CASSATSGRYNEQFF; CDR3 DNA: TGTGCCAGCAGTGCTACTAGCGGGAGGTACAATGAGCAGTTCTTC
J gene: TRBJ2-3; clone size: -; D gene: TRBD2; V gene: TRBV27; CDR3 length: 18; CDR3 protein: CASSLRAGRGSGLDTQYF; CDR3 DNA: TGTGCCAGCAGTTTAAGAGCCGGCCGCGGGAGTGGATTAGATACGCAGTATTTT
J gene: TRBJ2-7; clone size: -; D gene: TRBD2; V gene: TRBV5-1; CDR3 length: 16; CDR3 protein: CASSSRTSGRFYEQYF; CDR3 DNA: TGCGCCAGCAGCTCGCGGACTAGCGGGAGATTCTACGAGCAGTACTTC
J gene: TRBJ1-1; clone size: -; D gene: -; V gene: TRBV19; CDR3 length: 17; CDR3 protein: CASSYGTALRTNTEAFF; CDR3 DNA: TGTGCCAGTAGTTACGGGACTGCTTTACGGACGAACACTGAAGCTTTCTTT
J gene: TRBJ2-3; clone size: -; D gene: -; V gene: TRBV19; CDR3 length: 14; CDR3 protein: CASSLTVFTDTQYF; CDR3 DNA: TGTGCCAGTAGTTTGACAGTCTTCACAGATACGCAGTATTTT
J gene: TRBJ2-1; clone size: -; D gene: -; V gene: TRBV11-2; CDR3 length: 11; CDR3 protein: CASSFEDEQFF; CDR3 DNA: TGTGCCAGCAGTTTCGAGGATGAGCAGTTCTTC
J gene: TRBJ2-7; clone size: few; D gene: TRBD1; V gene: TRBV28; CDR3 length: 17; CDR3 protein: CASSFPPGQGTSYEQYF; CDR3 DNA: TGTGCCAGCAGTTTCCCTCCGGGACAGGGGACTTCCTACGAGCAGTACTTC
J gene: TRBJ2-7; clone size: -; D gene: TRBD1; V gene: TRBV7-2; CDR3 length: 14; CDR3 protein: CASSLDRVEREQYF; CDR3 DNA: TGTGCCAGCAGTTTAGACAGGGTGGAGCGCGAGCAGTACTTC
J gene: TRBJ2-7; clone size: -; D gene: TRBD1; V gene: TRBV11-3; CDR3 length: 14; CDR3 protein: CASSLGFEGAKQYF; CDR3 DNA: TGTGCCAGCAGCTTAGGTTTCGAGGGGGCGAAGCAGTACTTC
J gene: TRBJ2-5; clone size: -; D gene: -; V gene: TRBV25-1; CDR3 length: 14; CDR3 protein: CASSEFKEKETQYF; CDR3 DNA: TGTGCCAGCAGTGAATTCAAGGAGAAAGAGACCCAGTACTTC
J gene: TRBJ1-1; clone size: -; D gene: TRBD1; V gene: TRBV5-1; CDR3 length: 16; CDR3 protein: CASSLATGAQGTEAFF; CDR3 DNA: TGCGCCAGCAGCTTGGCAACAGGGGCCCAGGGCACTGAAGCTTTCTTT
J gene: TRBJ1-6; clone size: -; D gene: -; V gene: TRBV28; CDR3 length: 15; CDR3 protein: CASSLHGQYNSPLHF; CDR3 DNA: TGTGCCAGCAGTTTACACGGACAGTATAATTCACCCCTCCACTTT
J gene: TRBJ2-7; clone size: -; D gene: -; V gene: TRBV9; CDR3 length: 15; CDR3 protein: CASSARAESYYEQYF; CDR3 DNA: TGTGCCAGCAGCGCCCGAGCGGAGTCCTACTACGAGCAGTACTTC
J gene: TRBJ2-1; clone size: -; D gene: TRBD1; V gene: TRBV11-3; CDR3 length: 14; CDR3 protein: CASSRQGEYNEQFF; CDR3 DNA: TGTGCCAGCAGCCGACAGGGCGAGTACAATGAGCAGTTCTTC
J gene: TRBJ2-7; clone size: -; D gene: TRBD2; V gene: TRBV7-3; CDR3 length: 14; CDR3 protein: CASSLASGTSEQYF; CDR3 DNA: TGTGCCAGCAGCTTAGCTAGCGGGACCTCGGAGCAGTACTTC
J gene: TRBJ1-4; clone size: once; D gene: -; V gene: TRBV3-1/TRBV3-2; CDR3 length: 15; CDR3 protein: CASSQAPGTVEKLFF; CDR3 DNA: TGTGCCAGCAGCCAAGCCCCAGGCACCGTAGAGAAACTGTTTTTT
J gene: TRBJ2-3; clone size: -; D gene: -; V gene: TRBV7-2; CDR3 length: 16; CDR3 protein: CASSGGRTVSTDTQYF; CDR3 DNA: TGTGCCAGCAGCGGAGGCAGGACGGTCAGCACAGATACGCAGTATTTT
J gene: TRBJ2-7; clone size: -; D gene: -; V gene: TRBV5-5; CDR3 length: 14; CDR3 protein: CASSLLLVGYEQYF; CDR3 DNA: TGTGCCAGCAGCTTGCTACTTGTCGGGTACGAGCAGTACTTC
J gene: TRBJ2-3; clone size: -; D gene: -; V gene: TRBV5-4; CDR3 length: 13; CDR3 protein: CASRGASTDTQYF; CDR3 DNA: TGTGCCAGCAGGGGGGCCTCCACAGATACGCAGTATTTT
J gene: TRBJ1-1; clone size: few; D gene: -; V gene: TRBV6-5; CDR3 length: 14; CDR3 protein: CASSYVQGGTEAFF; CDR3 DNA: TGTGCCAGCAGTTACGTACAGGGTGGCACTGAAGCTTTCTTT
J gene: TRBJ1-2; clone size: -; D gene: TRBD1; V gene: TRBV5-6; CDR3 length: 13; CDR3 protein: CASSFGQGGGYTF; CDR3 DNA: TGTGCCAGCAGCTTCGGACAGGGGGGTGGCTACACCTTC